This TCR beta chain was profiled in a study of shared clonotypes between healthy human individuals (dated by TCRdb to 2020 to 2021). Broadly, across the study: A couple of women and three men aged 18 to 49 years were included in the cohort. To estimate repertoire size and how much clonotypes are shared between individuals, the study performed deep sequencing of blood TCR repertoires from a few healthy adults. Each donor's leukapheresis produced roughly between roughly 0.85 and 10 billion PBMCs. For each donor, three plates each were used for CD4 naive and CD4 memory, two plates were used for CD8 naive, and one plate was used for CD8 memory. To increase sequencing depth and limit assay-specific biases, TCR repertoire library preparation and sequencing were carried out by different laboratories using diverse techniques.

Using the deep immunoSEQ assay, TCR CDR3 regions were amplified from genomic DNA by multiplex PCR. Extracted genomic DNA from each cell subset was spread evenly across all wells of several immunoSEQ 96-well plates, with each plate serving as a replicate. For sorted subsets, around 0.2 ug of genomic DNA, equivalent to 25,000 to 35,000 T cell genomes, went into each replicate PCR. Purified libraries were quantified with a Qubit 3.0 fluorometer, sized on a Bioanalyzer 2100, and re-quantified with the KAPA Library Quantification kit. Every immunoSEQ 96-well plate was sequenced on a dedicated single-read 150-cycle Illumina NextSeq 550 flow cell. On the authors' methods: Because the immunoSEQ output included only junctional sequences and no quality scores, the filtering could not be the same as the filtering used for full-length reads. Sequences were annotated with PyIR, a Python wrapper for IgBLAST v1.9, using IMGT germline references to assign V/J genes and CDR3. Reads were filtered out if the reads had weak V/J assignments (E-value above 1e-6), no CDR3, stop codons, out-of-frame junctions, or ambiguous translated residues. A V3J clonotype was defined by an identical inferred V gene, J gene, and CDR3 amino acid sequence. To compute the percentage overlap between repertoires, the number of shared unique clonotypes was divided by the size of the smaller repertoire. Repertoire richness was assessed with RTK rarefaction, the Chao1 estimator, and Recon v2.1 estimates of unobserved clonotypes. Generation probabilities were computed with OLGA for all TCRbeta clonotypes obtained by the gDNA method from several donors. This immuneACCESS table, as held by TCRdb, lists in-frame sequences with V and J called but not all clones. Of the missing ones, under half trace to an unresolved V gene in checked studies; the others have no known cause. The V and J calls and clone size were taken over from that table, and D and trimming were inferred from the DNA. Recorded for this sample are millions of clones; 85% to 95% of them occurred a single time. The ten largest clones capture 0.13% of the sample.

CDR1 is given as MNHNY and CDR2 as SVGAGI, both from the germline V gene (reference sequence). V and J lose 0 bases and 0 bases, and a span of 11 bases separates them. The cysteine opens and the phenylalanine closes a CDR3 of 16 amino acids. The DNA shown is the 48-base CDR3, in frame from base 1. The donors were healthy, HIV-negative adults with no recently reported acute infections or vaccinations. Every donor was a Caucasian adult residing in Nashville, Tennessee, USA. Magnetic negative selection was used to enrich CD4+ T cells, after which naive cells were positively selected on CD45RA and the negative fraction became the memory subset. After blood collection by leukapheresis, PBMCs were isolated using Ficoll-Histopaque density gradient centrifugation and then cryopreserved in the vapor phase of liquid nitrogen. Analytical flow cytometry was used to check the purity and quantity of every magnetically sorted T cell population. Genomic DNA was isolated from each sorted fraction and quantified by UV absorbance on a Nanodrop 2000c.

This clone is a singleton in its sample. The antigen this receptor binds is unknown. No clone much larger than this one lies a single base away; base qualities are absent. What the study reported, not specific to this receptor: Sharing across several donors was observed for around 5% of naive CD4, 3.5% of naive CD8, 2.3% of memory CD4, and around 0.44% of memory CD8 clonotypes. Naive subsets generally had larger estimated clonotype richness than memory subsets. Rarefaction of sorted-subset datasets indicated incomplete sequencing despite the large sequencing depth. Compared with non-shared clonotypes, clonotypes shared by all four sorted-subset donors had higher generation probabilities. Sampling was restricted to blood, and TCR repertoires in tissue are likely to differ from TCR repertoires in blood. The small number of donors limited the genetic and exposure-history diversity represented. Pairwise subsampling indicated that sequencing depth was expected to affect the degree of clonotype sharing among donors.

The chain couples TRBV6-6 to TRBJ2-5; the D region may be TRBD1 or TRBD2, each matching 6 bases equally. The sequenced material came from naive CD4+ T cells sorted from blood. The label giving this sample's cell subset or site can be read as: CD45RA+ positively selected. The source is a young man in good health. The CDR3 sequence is CASSYSIGGYQETQYF. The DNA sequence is TGTGCCAGCAGTTACTCGATCGGGGGCTACCAAGAGACCCAGTACTTC.